This T cell receptor beta chain was sequenced in a study of blood T cell repertoires in COVID-19. The overall study: PBMCs, B-cell-depleted T cells, or T cells were the source of the cDNA or gDNA that made up the material.

V was pared by 6 bases and J by 2 bases, with 9 bases between. From germline, CDR1 is SNHLY and CDR2 FYNNEI. CDR3 length: 13 residues. Per the study methods: For nucleated cells, counts were estimated from reference gene primer amplification. Clones were sequenced by immunoSEQ multiplex PCR, and TCRdb holds only the in-frame ones, with some missing. From that table come the V and J calls and clone size; the DNA was used to work out D and trimming. The repertoire holds approximately 120,000 clones, 79% seen once, with around a third in the top ten. The TCR sequence derives from a man aged 35 to 55 with active or convalescent COVID-19. The material sequenced was peripheral blood. The chain joins TRBV2 to TRBJ2-3; D is possibly TRBD2 (6 bases). Here the CDR3 reads CASRRGVTDTQYF. The DNA of the CDR3 is TGTGCCAGCAGACGCGGGGTCACAGATACGCAGTATTTT.